The sequence of this T cell receptor (beta chain) was determined in a study of T cells in Graves' hyperthyroidism and ophthalmopathy. The overall study: Once the initial diagnosis was made, peripheral blood was obtained before any treatment. Notes on the study in general: From stable hyperthyroidism, ophthalmopathy was separated by a 13 V-J model.

Disease lasting under 3 months, a NOSPECS grade of at least 4, and a Clinical Activity Score of at least 3 were features of the ophthalmopathy patients. Criteria for exclusion of patients were uncontrolled infection, other autoimmune disease, pregnancy or lactation. The TCR beta CDR3 regions underwent amplification using RNA transcripts as the source. When the TCR CDR3 underwent first-round RT-PCR, the HTBI primer set was used. TCRdb independently ran MiXCR on the multiplex PCR reads; one entry per CDR3 protein. The data show 600,000 to 700,000 distinct CDR3 sequences, roughly 15% seen once. Of note for this clonotype: The target antigen is unknown.

The TCR comes from a woman aged 35 to 49 with Graves' ophthalmopathy. Material: blood.

This chain's CDR3 is CASSPLSSEETQYF. CDR3 nucleotides: TGTGCCAGCAGCCCGCTTAGTTCTGAAGAGACCCAGTACTTC. The chain recombines TRBV7-8 with TRBJ2-5; D gene ambiguous. V was pared by 5 bases and J by 3 bases, with 13 bases between. Germline-derived CDR1 and CDR2 are SGHVS and FQNEAQ. The CDR3 length is 14 residues.